The next 29 T cell receptor beta chains were all read from a single sample in a study of blood T cell repertoires in COVID-19. Here immunoSEQ multiplex PCR was the method, and the copy in TCRdb shows in-frame clones only, minus some. The sample holds 200,000 or so clones, about nine tenths seen once. Source material: PBMCs or T cells enriched from blood (not recorded which). Every receptor here comes from a woman aged 25 to 39 who had recovered from COVID-19.

This chain connects TRBV25-1 to TRBJ2-3; D is perhaps TRBD1 (5 bases). Germline V gene sequence: CDR1 MGHDK, CDR2 SYGVNS. Deletions cut 2 bases from V and 4 bases from J, with 13 bases between. The CDR3 is made up of 15 amino acids. The CDR3 coding sequence is TGTGCCAGCAGTGAACAGGGAATTATCGCAGATACGCAGTATTTT. It is translated as CASSEQGIIADTQYF.

The rearrangement links TRBV10-3 to TRBJ2-5; possibly TRBD2 for D (6 bases). Germline values: CDR1 ENHRY, CDR2 SYGVKD. This CDR3 region has 14 residues. Trimming shortened V by 3 bases and J by 2 bases, and 10 bases separated the two germline ends. CDR3 residues: CAISDGSGQETQYF. CDR3 bases: TGTGCCATCAGTGATGGTAGCGGACAAGAGACCCAGTACTTC.

This rearrangement joins TRBV7-2 to TRBJ1-3, with 7 bases matching TRBD1. CDR3 length equals 15 residues. CDR1 and CDR2 (germline): SGHTA, FQGNSA. V dropped 5 bases and J dropped 2; count of bases not matched to a gene: 6. For the CDR3, the DNA is TGTGCCAGCAGCGCGGGACAGACTACTGGAAACACCATATATTTT. This translates into CASSAGQTTGNTIYF.

V usage is TRBV5-6 and J usage is TRBJ1-2; D call uncertain. The V and J ends lost 0 bases and 4 bases respectively, with 4 bases between them. The CDR3 is 12 amino acids. In germline, CDR1 is SGHDT, CDR2 YYEEEE. The CDR3 loop is CASSLESYGYTF. CDR3 DNA: TGTGCCAGCAGCTTGGAGAGCTATGGCTACACCTTC.

The sample holds a few counts of this clone. The V gene is TRBV2, the J gene TRBJ1-1; TRBD1 might be the D (5 bases). CDR3 length equals 13 residues. Germline loops: CDR1 SNHLY, CDR2 FYNNEI. The V end was cut by 4 bases, the J end by 6 bases, with 12 bases between. The CDR3, as DNA: TGTGCCAGCAGTGTGTCAGGGCGGTCTGAAGCTTTCTTT. Translation gives CASSVSGRSEAFF.

V gene TRBV4-3 combines with J gene TRBJ2-7; no clear D gene. The CDR3 spans 14 residues. V lost 0 bases and J 5 bases, leaving 11 bases between the germline ends. In germline, CDR1 is LGHNA, CDR2 YSLEER. This chain's CDR3 is CASSQDRVTHEQYF. DNA for the CDR3: TGCGCCAGCAGCCAAGATCGGGTGACGCACGAGCAGTACTTC.

V is TRBV5-6 and J is TRBJ2-5, with D unresolved. CDR3 length: 13 amino acids. Germline V lookup: CDR1 SGHDT, CDR2 YYEEEE. Trimming took 4 bases from V and 5 from J, leaving 12 bases between them. In DNA, the CDR3 is TGTGCCAGCAGCCCTGAGGCGATGGAGACCCAGTACTTC. Translating it yields CASSPEAMETQYF.

This clone was counted once. V is TRBV4-1 and J is TRBJ1-5, with a tentative D call TRBD1 (6 bases). Germline V gene sequence: CDR1 MGHRA, CDR2 YSYEKL. CDR3 length equals 17 residues. V was trimmed by 0 bases and J by 1 base, leaving 13 bases between them. The CDR3 nucleotides are TGCGCCAGCAGCCAAGAGGCGGGGGCTCGGAGCAATCAGCCCCAGCATTTT. This sequence encodes CASSQEAGARSNQPQHF.

This chain uses TRBV9 with TRBJ2-3; TRBD2 agrees at 7 bases. The CDR3 is 15 residues long. V lost 5 bases to trimming and J lost 0 bases; unmatched junction nucleotides: 6. CDR1 SGDLS and CDR2 YYNGEE come from the germline V gene. For the CDR3, the DNA is TGTGCCAGCAGTGCGACTAGCTTTAGCACAGATACGCAGTATTTT. Its protein is CASSATSFSTDTQYF.

The V call is TRBV7-8, the J call TRBJ1-4; a weak D match, TRBD1 (6 bases). This CDR3 has 18 residues. The ends were cut back, 1 base at V and 5 bases at J, with 20 bases in the middle. In germline, CDR1 is SGHVS, CDR2 FQNEAQ. CDR3 nucleotides: TGTGCCAGCAGCTTAGGCACAGGGTTTCCCCGCTCGAATGAAAAACTGTTTTTT. This codes for CASSLGTGFPRSNEKLFF.

V and J are TRBV7-9 and TRBJ1-5, with D tentatively TRBD1 (5 bases). The germline gives CDR1 SEHNR, CDR2 FQNEAQ (reference sequence). The CDR3 is 15 residues long. Deletions cut 1 base from V and 5 bases from J, with 12 bases between. CDR3 nucleotide sequence: TGTGCCAGCAGCTTAGAACCCCAGGGCGATCAGCCCCAGCATTTT. Its protein is CASSLEPQGDQPQHF.

The chain carries TRBV7-9 and TRBJ1-2, with D perhaps TRBD1 (6 bases). Germline V CDR1 and CDR2: SEHNR, FQNEAQ (reference sequence). V gave up 5 bases and J gave up 2 bases, with 12 bases separating them. The CDR3 is 14 amino acids. For the CDR3, the DNA is TGTGCCAGCAGCAGAGAGACAGGAAACTATGGCTACACCTTC. Translating it yields CASSRETGNYGYTF.

This clone was seen only a few times. J is TRBJ1-2 and V is TRBV7-2; D gene unclear. Between the trimmed V and J ends, which lost 5 bases and 0 bases, there was a span of 13 bases. Germline V gives CDR1 SGHTA, CDR2 FQGNSA. The CDR3 runs to 15 residues. This CDR3 reads CASSAHGGTNYGYTF. The CDR3 DNA sequence: TGTGCCAGCAGCGCGCACGGCGGTACTAACTATGGCTACACCTTC.

This clone was counted a single time. The chain uses TRBV11-2 and TRBJ1-5, with D perhaps TRBD1 (6 bases). The CDR3 length is 14 residues. The germline V gene encodes CDR1 SGHAT and CDR2 FQNNGV. With 6 bases removed from V and 0 bases from J, the gap between germline ends came to 9 bases. The CDR3 loop is CASSKGVSNQPQHF. CDR3 sequence (DNA): TGTGCCAGCAGTAAGGGGGTTAGCAATCAGCCCCAGCATTTT. The full variable domain, rest sourced from reference TRBV11-2 and TRBJ1-5, is EAGVAQSPRYKIIEKRQSVAFWCNPISGHATLYWYQQILGQGPKLLIQFQNNGVVDDSQLPKDRFSAERLKGVDSTLKIQPAKLEDSAVYLCASSKGVSNQPQHFGDGTRLSIL.

The V and J genes are TRBV19 and TRBJ1-5; the D is unclear. This CDR3 spans 14 amino acids. The V gene lost 6 bases and the J gene lost 1 base, with 10 bases spanning the gap. Germline V gene lookup returns CDR1 LNHDA and CDR2 SQIVND (reference sequence). This CDR3 is CASSWSMSNQPQHF. Written as DNA, the CDR3 is TGTGCCAGTAGCTGGAGTATGAGCAATCAGCCCCAGCATTTT.

The chain combines TRBV11-2 with TRBJ2-1; 12 bases agree with TRBD2. CDR1 SGHAT and CDR2 FQNNGV come from the germline V gene. V dropped 7 bases and J dropped 6; count of bases not matched to a gene: 4. The CDR3 is made up of 14 amino acids. The CDR3 region is CASKLAGGFNEQFF. The CDR3 DNA sequence: TGTGCCAGCAAGCTAGCGGGGGGGTTCAATGAGCAGTTCTTC.

The chain couples TRBV7-9 to TRBJ2-1, with D possibly matching TRBD2 (6 bases). This CDR3 region has 11 residues. CDR1 is SEHNR and CDR2 is FQNEAQ in the germline V gene (reference sequence). The V and J ends lost 4 bases and 10 bases respectively, with 8 bases between them. The CDR3 spells CASSSGEEQFF. CDR3 nucleotides: TGTGCCAGCAGCTCGGGAGAAGAGCAGTTCTTC.

The sample holds one count of this clone. The gene calls are TRBV9 and TRBJ2-2; D possibly corresponds to TRBD1 (6 bases). The germline V and J ends were trimmed by 4 bases and 1 base, with 11 bases remaining between them. Germline V gives CDR1 SGDLS, CDR2 YYNGEE. The CDR3 extends over 15 amino acids. The CDR3 region is CASSQPGQNTGELFF. CDR3 bases: TGTGCCAGCAGCCAACCGGGACAGAACACCGGGGAGCTGTTTTTT. Looking up the rest from reference TRBV9 and TRBJ2-2 gives the full variable domain: DSGVTQTPKHLITATGQRVTLRCSPRSGDLSVYWYQQSLDQGLQFLIQYYNGEERAKGNILERFSAQQFPDLHSELNLSSLELGDSALYFCASSQPGQNTGELFFGEGSRLTVL.

This clone was counted between two and nine times. The genes are TRBV6-1 and TRBJ1-4; TRBD1 aligns across 9 bases. CDR3 length equals 15 residues. The V gene end was trimmed by 3 bases and the J gene end by 8 bases; junction bases not matched to a gene: 7. Per germline, CDR1 MNHNS and CDR2 SASEGT. CDR3 DNA: TGTGCCAGCAGTGAGAGACAGGGGGATTGGGAAAAACTGTTTTTT. Protein product: CASSERQGDWEKLFF.

This sequence joins TRBV20-1 and TRBJ2-1; 8 bases fit TRBD2. With V trimmed by 7 bases and J by 13 bases, 6 bases remained unmatched. Germline CDR1 is DFQATT and CDR2 is SNEGSKA (reference sequence). This CDR3 comprises 10 residues. CDR3 protein: CSGWLAGQFF. CDR3 sequence (DNA): TGCAGTGGTTGGCTAGCGGGTCAGTTCTTC.

CDR3 nucleotide sequence: TGTGCCAGCAGCGCCGGGACAGAGGATCAGCCCCAGCATTTT. Protein: CASSAGTEDQPQHF. The chain has TRBV9 and TRBJ1-5; 7 nucleotides match TRBD1. Trimming removed 3 bases from V and 5 bases from J; junction bases left unmatched: 5. Germline CDR1 and CDR2: SGDLS and YYNGEE. The CDR3 sequence is 14 residues long.

This clone showed up just a few times. The chain has TRBV6-1 and TRBJ1-1, with 7 bases that match TRBD1. V was clipped by 1 base and J by 1 base; unmatched bases: 6. The germline gives CDR1 MNHNS, CDR2 SASEGT. CDR3 length: 16 amino acids. CDR3 loop: CASSEEGAGGNTEAFF. The CDR3 DNA follows: TGTGCCAGCAGTGAAGAGGGGGCAGGGGGGAACACTGAAGCTTTCTTT.

The chain combines TRBV6-5 with TRBJ2-1; TRBD1 aligns across 7 bases. V was pared by 7 bases and J by 3 bases, with 6 bases of the junction left unmatched. The CDR3 has 14 amino acids. The germline V gene has CDR1 MNHEY and CDR2 SVGAGI. The CDR3 nucleotides are TGTGCCAGCACTTCGACAGGGAACTACAATGAGCAGTTCTTC. Translated: CASTSTGNYNEQFF.

The V gene is TRBV11-2, the J gene TRBJ2-7; maybe TRBD2 (6 bases). CDR3 length: 14 amino acids. Trimming pared 3 bases from V and 2 bases from J, leaving 11 bases between. Germline-derived CDR1 and CDR2 are SGHAT and FQNNGV. CDR3 DNA: TGTGCCAGCAGCTTCAGCGGGCAAACCTACGAGCAGTACTTC. It specifies CASSFSGQTYEQYF.

This clone was seen only once. The chain uses TRBV7-8 and TRBJ2-7; D is perhaps TRBD1 (5 bases). The CDR3 contains 17 residues. Trimming took 6 bases from V and 2 from J, leaving 23 bases between them. Germline CDR1 reads SGHVS; CDR2 reads FQNEAQ. CDR3 sequence reads: CASRPLWWQGNAYEQYF. The CDR3 DNA sequence: TGTGCCAGCAGACCCTTGTGGTGGCAGGGTAATGCCTACGAGCAGTACTTC. Complete variable domain (other parts from reference TRBV7-8 and TRBJ2-7): GAGVSQSPRYKVAKRGQDVALRCDPISGHVSLFWYQQALGQGPEFLTYFQNEAQLDKSGLPSDRFFAERPEGSVSTLKIQRTQQEDSAVYLCASRPLWWQGNAYEQYFGPGTRLTVT.

The chain carries TRBV19 and TRBJ2-7; 9 positions match TRBD2. V was pared by 4 bases and J by 2 bases, with 3 bases of the junction left unmatched. CDR3 size: 14 residues. Germline loops: CDR1 LNHDA, CDR2 SQIVND (reference sequence). CDR3 bases: TGTGCCAGTAGTACCGCTAGCGGGGCCTACGAGCAGTACTTC. Residues: CASSTASGAYEQYF.

This clone came up once. The V gene is TRBV4-2, the J gene TRBJ2-7; unclear D gene. The CDR3 is made up of 11 amino acids. V was pared by 6 bases and J by 0 bases, with 3 bases between. The germline V gene encodes CDR1 LGHNA and CDR2 YNFKEQ. DNA of the CDR3: TGTGCCAGCAGTAGCTCCTACGAGCAGTACTTC. Residues: CASSSSYEQYF.

The chain joins TRBV28 to TRBJ2-5; D may be TRBD2 (6 bases). The germline V gene has CDR1 MDHEN and CDR2 SYDVKM. V gave up 9 bases and J gave up 5 bases, with 13 bases separating them. The length of the CDR3 is 12 residues. CDR3 nucleotides: TGTGCCAGTTCCGGGAGTGGGGAGACCCAGTACTTC. Protein product: CASSGSGETQYF.

V usage is TRBV27 and J usage is TRBJ1-1; 10 bases are a match to TRBD1. The germline CDR1 and CDR2 sequences are MNHEY and SMNVEV (reference sequence). The CDR3 runs 13 residues. The J segment lost 1 base and the V segment lost 8 bases, leaving 1 base of the junction unmatched. The CDR3 sequence: CASRTGGNTEAFF. The CDR3 DNA follows: TGTGCCAGCCGGACAGGGGGGAACACTGAAGCTTTCTTT.